A single sample gave rise to the 6 T cell receptor beta chains below, sequenced in a study of T cells in Graves' hyperthyroidism and ophthalmopathy. Regions amplified from RNA transcripts were the TCR beta CDR3 regions. A first-round RT-PCR of the TCR CDR3 used the HTBI primer set. MiXCR, run by TCRdb on the multiplex PCR reads, gives a single entry per CDR3 protein. Of roughly 560,000 distinct CDR3 sequences detected, 14% to 15% appear once; the ten largest clones hold 3.5% to 4.5%. The sequenced sample consisted of blood. The receptors were gathered from a woman aged 40-49 years with Graves' ophthalmopathy.

V usage is TRBV6-2 or TRBV6-3 and J usage is TRBJ2-3; no clear D gene. V was cut by 2 bases and J by 4 bases, with 10 bases left in between. Looked up from germline, CDR1 is MNHEY and CDR2 is SVGEGT. The CDR3 is 14 residues long. The CDR3 protein is CASSYVRTPDTQYF. As DNA, the CDR3 is TGTGCCAGCAGTTACGTGAGGACCCCAGATACGCAGTATTTT.

The rearrangement links TRBV19 to TRBJ2-2, with D uncertain. The CDR3 consists of 14 residues. Trimming cost V 2 bases and J 4 bases, with 8 bases left between them. Per the germline V gene, CDR1 is LNHDA and CDR2 is SQIVND (reference sequence). The CDR3 DNA follows: TGTGCCAGTAGTATAACGGGCGGCACCGGGGAGCTGTTTTTT. Encoded protein: CASSITGGTGELFF.

The rearrangement joins TRBV6-2 or TRBV6-3 to TRBJ1-2, with 7 bases matching TRBD1. This CDR3 is 14 amino acids long. V trimming: 8 bases; J trimming: 3 bases; junction bases outside the gene matches: 9. Germline CDR1 MNHEY, CDR2 SVGEGT. For the CDR3, the DNA is TGTGCCAGCGTACAGGGGAATCGGGACTATGGCTACACCTTC. Protein: CASVQGNRDYGYTF.

The CDR3 DNA is TGTGCCTGGAGCGTTCTGGGACTCCTAAAGGCCGGGGAGCTGTTTTTT. It is translated as CAWSVLGLLKAGELFF. This sequence joins TRBV30 and TRBJ2-2; tentatively, D is TRBD2 (6 bases). The CDR3 extends over 16 amino acids. Germline V gene data show CDR1 as GTSNPN and CDR2 as SVGIG (reference sequence). Trimming stripped 3 bases from V and 6 bases from J, with 20 bases between.

V and J are TRBV28 and TRBJ2-3, with D uncertain. The ends were cut back, 3 bases at V and 7 bases at J, with 8 bases in the middle. CDR1 and CDR2 (germline): MDHEN, SYDVKM. This CDR3 comprises 12 residues. As DNA, the CDR3 is TGTGCCAGCAGTTTGGTCGGTCATACGCAGTATTTT. It is translated as CASSLVGHTQYF.

The table lists this clonotype with a few counts. The genes are TRBV28 and TRBJ2-3; 12 nucleotides agree with TRBD2. The V gene end was trimmed by 5 bases and the J gene end by 8 bases; junction bases not matched to a gene: 8. Per germline, CDR1 MDHEN and CDR2 SYDVKM. This CDR3 is built from 15 residues. The CDR3 DNA sequence: TGTGCCAGCAGTCCTGGACTAGCGGGGTCACGTACGCAGTATTTT. Translated, it gives CASSPGLAGSRTQYF.